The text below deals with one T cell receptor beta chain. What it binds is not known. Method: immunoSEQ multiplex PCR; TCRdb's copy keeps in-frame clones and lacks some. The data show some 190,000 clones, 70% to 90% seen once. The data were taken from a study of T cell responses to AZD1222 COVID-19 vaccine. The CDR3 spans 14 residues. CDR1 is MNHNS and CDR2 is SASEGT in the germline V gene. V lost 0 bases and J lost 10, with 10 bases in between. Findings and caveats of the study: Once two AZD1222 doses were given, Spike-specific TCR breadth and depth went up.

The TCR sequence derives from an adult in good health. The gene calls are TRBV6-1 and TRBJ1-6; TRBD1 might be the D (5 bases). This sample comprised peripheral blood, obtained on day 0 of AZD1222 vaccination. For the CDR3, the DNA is TGTGCCAGCAGTGAAGCCACAGGCAGCTCACCCCTCCACTTT. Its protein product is CASSEATGSSPLHF.